This T cell receptor beta chain emerged from a study of neoadjuvant nivolumab and ipilimumab in lung cancer. Looking at the study overall: Patients got nivolumab 3 mg/kg on days 1, 15 and 29; combination added ipilimumab 1 mg/kg day 1.

Concerning this clone: Its target is not known.

Findings and limits, study-wide: TCR richness and clonality were higher in tumors than adjacent uninvolved lung. A small number of samples were TCR sequenced. Only two of four nivolumab-treated tumors gained richness and clonality by surgery.

The table came from immunoSEQ multiplex PCR; TCRdb's copy has only in-frame clones and leaves some out. This repertoire shows roughly 39,000 clones, roughly 89% found once; its top ten account for approximately 3.3%. V shed 5 bases and J shed 3 bases, with 11 bases lying between them. The CDR3 has 13 residues. Per germline, CDR1 GTSNPN and CDR2 SVGIG (reference sequence). The source material was peripheral blood, sampled before neoadjuvant nivolumab, alone or with ipilimumab. This clonotype was obtained from an adult with non-small cell lung cancer. The chain uses TRBV30 and TRBJ1-3; the D gene is possibly TRBD1 (5 bases). The CDR3 spells CAWGGTSGNTIYF. In nucleotides, the CDR3 is TGTGCCTGGGGGGGAACAAGTGGAAACACCATATATTTT.